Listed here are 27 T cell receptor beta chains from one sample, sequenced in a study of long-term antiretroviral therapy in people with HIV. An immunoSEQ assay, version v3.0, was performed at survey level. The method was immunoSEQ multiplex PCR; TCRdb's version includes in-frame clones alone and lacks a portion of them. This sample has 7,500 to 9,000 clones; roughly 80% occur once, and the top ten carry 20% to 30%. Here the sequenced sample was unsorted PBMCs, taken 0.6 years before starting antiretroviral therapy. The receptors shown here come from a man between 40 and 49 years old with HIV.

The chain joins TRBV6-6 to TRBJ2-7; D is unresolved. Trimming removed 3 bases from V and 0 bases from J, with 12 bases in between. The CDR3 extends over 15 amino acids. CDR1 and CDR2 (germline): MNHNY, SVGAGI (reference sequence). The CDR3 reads CASSYGQDPSYEQYF. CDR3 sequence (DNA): TGTGCCAGCAGTTATGGTCAGGACCCCTCCTACGAGCAGTACTTC.

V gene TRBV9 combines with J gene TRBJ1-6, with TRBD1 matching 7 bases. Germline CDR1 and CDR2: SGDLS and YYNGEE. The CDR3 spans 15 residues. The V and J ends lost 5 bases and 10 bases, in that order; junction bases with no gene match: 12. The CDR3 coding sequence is TGTGCCAGCAGTGACGACAGGGCGCTTGGATCACCCCTCCACTTT. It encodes CASSDDRALGSPLHF.

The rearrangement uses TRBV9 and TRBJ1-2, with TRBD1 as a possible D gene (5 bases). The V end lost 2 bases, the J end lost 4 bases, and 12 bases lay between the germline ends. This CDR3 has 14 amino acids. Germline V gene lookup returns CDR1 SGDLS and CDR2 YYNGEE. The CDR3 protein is CASSVAGKGYGYTF. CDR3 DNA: TGTGCCAGCAGCGTGGCAGGGAAGGGCTATGGCTACACCTTC.

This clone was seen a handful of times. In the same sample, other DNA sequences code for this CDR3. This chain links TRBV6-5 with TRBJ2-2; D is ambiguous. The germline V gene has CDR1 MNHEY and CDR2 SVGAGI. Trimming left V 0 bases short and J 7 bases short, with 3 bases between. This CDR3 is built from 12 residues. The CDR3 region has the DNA TGTGCCAGCAGTTACTCGGACGGGGAGCTGTTTTTT. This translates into CASSYSDGELFF.

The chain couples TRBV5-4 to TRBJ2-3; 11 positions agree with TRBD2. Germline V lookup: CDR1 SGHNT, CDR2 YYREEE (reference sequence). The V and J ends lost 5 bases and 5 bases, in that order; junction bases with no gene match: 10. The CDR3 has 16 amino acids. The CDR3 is CASRLTSGGRRDTQYF. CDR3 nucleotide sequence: TGTGCCAGCAGACTTACTAGCGGGGGCAGAAGAGATACGCAGTATTTT.

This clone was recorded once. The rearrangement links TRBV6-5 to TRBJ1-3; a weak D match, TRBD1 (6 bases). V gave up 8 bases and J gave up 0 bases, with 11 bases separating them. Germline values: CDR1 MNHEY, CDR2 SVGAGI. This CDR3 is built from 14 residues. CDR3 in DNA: TGTGCCAGCTCGACAGGCCACTCTGGAAACACCATATATTTT. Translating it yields CASSTGHSGNTIYF.

As DNA, the CDR3 is TGTGCCAGCACCATAAGAGGGGGGAGCTCCTACGAGCAGTACTTC. This translates into CASTIRGGSSYEQYF. The J gene is TRBJ2-7, the V gene TRBV6-5; D is possibly TRBD1 or TRBD2 (6 bases each). This CDR3 has 15 residues. Between the trimmed V and J ends, which lost 7 bases and 0 bases, there was a span of 16 bases. The germline V gene encodes CDR1 MNHEY and CDR2 SVGAGI.

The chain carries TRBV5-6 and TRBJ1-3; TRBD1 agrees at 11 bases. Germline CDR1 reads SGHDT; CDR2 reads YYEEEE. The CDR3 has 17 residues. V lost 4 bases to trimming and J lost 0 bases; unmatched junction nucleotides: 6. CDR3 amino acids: CASSPTGTGGSGNTIYF. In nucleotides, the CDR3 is TGTGCCAGCAGCCCTACCGGGACAGGGGGCTCTGGAAACACCATATATTTT. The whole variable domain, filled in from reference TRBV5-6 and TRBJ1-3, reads DAGVTQSPTHLIKTRGQQVTLRCSPKSGHDTVSWYQQALGQGPQFIFQYYEEEERQRGNFPDRFSGHQFPNYSSELNVNALLLGDSALYLCASSPTGTGGSGNTIYFGEGSWLTVV.

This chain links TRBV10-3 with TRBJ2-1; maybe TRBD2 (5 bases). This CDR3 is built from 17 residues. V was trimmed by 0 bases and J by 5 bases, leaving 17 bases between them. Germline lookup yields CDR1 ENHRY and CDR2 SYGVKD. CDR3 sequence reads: CAISESGRTWDDNEQFF. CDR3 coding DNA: TGTGCCATCAGTGAGTCAGGGCGGACTTGGGATGACAATGAGCAGTTCTTC.

The CDR3 DNA follows: TGTGCCAGCAGTCGAGACAGGAATCAGCCCCAGCATTTT. Translated, it gives CASSRDRNQPQHF. The gene calls are TRBV2 and TRBJ1-5, with D possibly matching TRBD1 (6 bases). The CDR3 contains 13 residues. The germline V and J ends were trimmed by 5 bases and 4 bases, with 9 bases remaining between them. Germline V gives CDR1 SNHLY, CDR2 FYNNEI.

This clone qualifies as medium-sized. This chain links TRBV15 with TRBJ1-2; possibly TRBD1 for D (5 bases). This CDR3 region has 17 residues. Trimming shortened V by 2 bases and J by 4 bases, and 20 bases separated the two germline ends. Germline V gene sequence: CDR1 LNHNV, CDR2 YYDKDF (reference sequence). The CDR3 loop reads CATSRKPRDPSFYGYTF. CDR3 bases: TGTGCCACCAGCAGAAAGCCCCGGGACCCTTCTTTCTATGGCTACACCTTC.

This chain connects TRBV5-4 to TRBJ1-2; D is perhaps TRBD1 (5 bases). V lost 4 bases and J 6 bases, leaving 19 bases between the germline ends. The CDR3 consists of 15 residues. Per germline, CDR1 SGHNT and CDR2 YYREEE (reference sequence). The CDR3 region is CASSRGQQRGNGYTF. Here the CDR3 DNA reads TGTGCCAGCAGCCGCGGACAACAGAGGGGTAATGGCTACACCTTC. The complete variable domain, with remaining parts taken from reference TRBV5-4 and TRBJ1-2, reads ETGVTQSPTHLIKTRGQQVTLRCSSQSGHNTVSWYQQALGQGPQFIFQYYREEENGRGNFPPRFSGLQFPNYSSELNVNALELDDSALYLCASSRGQQRGNGYTFGSGTRLTVV.

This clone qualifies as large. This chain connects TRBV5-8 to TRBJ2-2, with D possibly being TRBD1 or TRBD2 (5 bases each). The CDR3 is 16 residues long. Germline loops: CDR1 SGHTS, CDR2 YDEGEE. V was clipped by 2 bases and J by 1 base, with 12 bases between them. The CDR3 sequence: CASSLKGRENTGELFF. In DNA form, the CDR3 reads TGTGCCAGCAGCTTAAAGGGACGGGAGAACACCGGGGAGCTGTTTTTT.

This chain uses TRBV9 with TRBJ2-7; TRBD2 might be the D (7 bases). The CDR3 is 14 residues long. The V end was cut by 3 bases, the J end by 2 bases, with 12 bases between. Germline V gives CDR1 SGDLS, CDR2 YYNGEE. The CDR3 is CASSGGGHPYEQYF. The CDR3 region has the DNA TGTGCCAGCAGCGGGGGGGGACACCCCTACGAGCAGTACTTC. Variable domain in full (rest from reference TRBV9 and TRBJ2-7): DSGVTQTPKHLITATGQRVTLRCSPRSGDLSVYWYQQSLDQGLQFLIQYYNGEERAKGNILERFSAQQFPDLHSELNLSSLELGDSALYFCASSGGGHPYEQYFGPGTRLTVT.

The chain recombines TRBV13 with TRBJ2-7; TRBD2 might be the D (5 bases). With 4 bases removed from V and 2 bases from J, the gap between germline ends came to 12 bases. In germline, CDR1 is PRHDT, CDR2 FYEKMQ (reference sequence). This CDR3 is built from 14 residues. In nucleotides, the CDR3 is TGTGCCAGCAGCTCCCGGACTTTGGCCTACGAGCAGTACTTC. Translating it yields CASSSRTLAYEQYF. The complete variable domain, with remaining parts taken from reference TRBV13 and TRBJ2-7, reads AAGVIQSPRHLIKEKRETATLKCYPIPRHDTVYWYQQGPGQDPQFLISFYEKMQSDKGSIPDRFSAQQFSDYHSELNMSSLELGDSALYFCASSSRTLAYEQYFGPGTRLTVT.

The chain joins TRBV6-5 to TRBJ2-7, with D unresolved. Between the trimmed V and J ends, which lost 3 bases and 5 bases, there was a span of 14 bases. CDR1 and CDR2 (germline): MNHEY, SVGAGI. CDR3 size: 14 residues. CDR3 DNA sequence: TGTGCCAGCAGTTATATGGGCCCTGGGAACGAGCAGTACTTC. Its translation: CASSYMGPGNEQYF.

The CDR3 DNA sequence: TGTGCCAGCACCATCGACAGGGGGAACACTGAAGCTTTCTTT. Encoded protein: CASTIDRGNTEAFF. V usage is TRBV5-4 and J usage is TRBJ1-1, with 8 bases that match TRBD1. The CDR3 has 14 residues. CDR1 is SGHNT and CDR2 is YYREEE in the germline V gene (reference sequence). The ends lost 6 bases at V and 1 base at J; junction bases unmatched: 5.

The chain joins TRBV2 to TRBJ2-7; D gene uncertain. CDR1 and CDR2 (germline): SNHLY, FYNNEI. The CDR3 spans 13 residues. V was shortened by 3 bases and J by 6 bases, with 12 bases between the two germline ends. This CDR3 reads CASSDDTPREQYF. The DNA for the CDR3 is TGTGCCAGCAGTGATGACACCCCGCGCGAGCAGTACTTC.

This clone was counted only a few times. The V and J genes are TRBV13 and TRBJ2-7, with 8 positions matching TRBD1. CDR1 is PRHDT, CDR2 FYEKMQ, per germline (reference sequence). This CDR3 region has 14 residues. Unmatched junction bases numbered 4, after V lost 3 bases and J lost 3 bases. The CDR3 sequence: CASSLRQGYYEQYF. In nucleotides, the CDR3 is TGTGCCAGCAGCTTGAGACAGGGGTACTACGAGCAGTACTTC.

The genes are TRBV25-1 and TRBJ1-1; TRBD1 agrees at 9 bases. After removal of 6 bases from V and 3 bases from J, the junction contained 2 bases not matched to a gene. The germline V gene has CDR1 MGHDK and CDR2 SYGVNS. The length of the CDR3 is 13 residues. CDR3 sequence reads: CASSRDRDTEAFF. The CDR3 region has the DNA TGTGCCAGCAGCCGGGACAGGGACACTGAAGCTTTCTTT.

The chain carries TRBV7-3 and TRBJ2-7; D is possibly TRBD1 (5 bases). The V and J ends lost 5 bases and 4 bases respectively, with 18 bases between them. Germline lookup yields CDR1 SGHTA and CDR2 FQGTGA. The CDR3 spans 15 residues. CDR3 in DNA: TGTGCCAGCAGCCCCGACAGAGCCCGGCCTTACGAGCAGTACTTC. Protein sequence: CASSPDRARPYEQYF.

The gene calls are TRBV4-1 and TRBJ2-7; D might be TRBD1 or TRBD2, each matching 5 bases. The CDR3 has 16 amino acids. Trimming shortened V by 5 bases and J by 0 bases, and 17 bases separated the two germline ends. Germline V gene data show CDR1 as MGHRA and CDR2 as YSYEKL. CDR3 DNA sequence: TGCGCCAGCAGCGCTCGTCAGGGACCTAGCTCCTACGAGCAGTACTTC. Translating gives CASSARQGPSSYEQYF.

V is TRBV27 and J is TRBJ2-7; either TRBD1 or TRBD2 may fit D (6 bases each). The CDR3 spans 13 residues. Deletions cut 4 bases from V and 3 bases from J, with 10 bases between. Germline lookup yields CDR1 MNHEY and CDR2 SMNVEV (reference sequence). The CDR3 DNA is TGTGCCAGCAGTTACGGGGGCGACTACGAGCAGTACTTC. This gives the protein CASSYGGDYEQYF.

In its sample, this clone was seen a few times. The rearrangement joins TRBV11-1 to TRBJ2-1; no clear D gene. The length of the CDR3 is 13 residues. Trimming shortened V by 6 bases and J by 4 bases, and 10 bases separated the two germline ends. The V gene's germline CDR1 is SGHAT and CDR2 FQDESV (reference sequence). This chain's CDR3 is CASSVGGYNEQFF. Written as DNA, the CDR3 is TGTGCCAGCAGTGTTGGCGGATACAATGAGCAGTTCTTC.

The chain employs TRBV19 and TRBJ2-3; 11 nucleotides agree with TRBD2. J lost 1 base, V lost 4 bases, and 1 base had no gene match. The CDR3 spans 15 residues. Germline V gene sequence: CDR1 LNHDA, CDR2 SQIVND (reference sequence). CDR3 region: CASSRGLAGTDTQYF. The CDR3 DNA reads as TGTGCCAGTAGTAGGGGACTAGCGGGCACAGATACGCAGTATTTT. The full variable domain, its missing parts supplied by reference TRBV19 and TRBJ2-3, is DGGITQSPKYLFRKEGQNVTLSCEQNLNHDAMYWYRQDPGQGLRLIYYSQIVNDFQKGDIAEGYSVSREKKESFPLTVTSAQKNPTAFYLCASSRGLAGTDTQYFGPGTRLTVL.

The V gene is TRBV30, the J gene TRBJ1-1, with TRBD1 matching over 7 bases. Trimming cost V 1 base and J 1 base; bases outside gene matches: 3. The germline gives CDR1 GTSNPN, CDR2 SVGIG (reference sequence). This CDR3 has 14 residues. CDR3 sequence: CAWSAYRGNTEAFF. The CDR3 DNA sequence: TGTGCCTGGAGTGCCTACAGGGGGAACACTGAAGCTTTCTTT.

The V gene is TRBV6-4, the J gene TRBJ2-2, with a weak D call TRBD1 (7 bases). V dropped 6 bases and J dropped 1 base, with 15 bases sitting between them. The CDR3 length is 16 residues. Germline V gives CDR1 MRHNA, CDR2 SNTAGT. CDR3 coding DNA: TGTGCCAGCAGCTTCCAGGGGGGAGAGAACACCGGGGAGCTGTTTTTT. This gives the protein CASSFQGGENTGELFF.